These 31 T cell receptor beta chains were all obtained from the same sample, sequenced in a study of OX40 agonist ivuxolimab in advanced cancers. The library was made by the immunoSEQ multiplex PCR assay. TCRdb re-hosts the immuneACCESS table, in-frame sequences only. Its copies lack some clones; in the studies checked, an unresolved V gene accounts for under half of them, and the cause for the rest is not known. For this sample the table gives 70,000 to 75,000 clones, of which 85% were detected only once. The ten biggest clones cover 0.53% of the sample. This specimen consisted of CD4+ or CD8+ T cells sorted from blood, obtained in a trial of the OX40 agonist ivuxolimab. The receptors were sampled from an adult with an advanced solid tumor such as melanoma, head and neck, liver or kidney cancer.

The CDR3 nucleotides read TGCGCCAGCAGCTCGGGACTAGCGGCTACCACAGATACGCAGTATTTT. Protein product: CASSSGLAATTDTQYF. The chain has TRBV5-1 and TRBJ2-3; TRBD2 agrees at 11 bases. Per germline, CDR1 SGHRS and CDR2 YFSETQ. This CDR3 has 16 amino acids. V shed 3 bases, J shed 2 bases, and the junction held 5 bases outside the gene matches.

In its sample, this clone was seen once. This rearrangement joins TRBV5-1 to TRBJ1-2; D gene ambiguous. CDR1 SGHRS and CDR2 YFSETQ come from the germline V gene. The CDR3 consists of 13 residues. V was pared by 3 bases and J by 1 base, with 7 bases between. The CDR3, as DNA: TGCGCCAGCAGCTCGGGCTTTAACTATGGCTACACCTTC. Encoded protein: CASSSGFNYGYTF.

This chain connects TRBV5-1 to TRBJ2-2, with unresolved D. CDR3 length: 13 amino acids. Trimming left V 5 bases short and J 1 base short, with 6 bases between. Germline V gene sequence: CDR1 SGHRS, CDR2 YFSETQ. This chain's CDR3 is CASRPVNTGELFF. In DNA, the CDR3 is TGCGCCAGCAGGCCTGTGAACACCGGGGAGCTGTTTTTT.

The J gene is TRBJ1-1, the V gene TRBV28, with TRBD1 matching 7 bases. In germline, CDR1 is MDHEN, CDR2 SYDVKM. Trimming took 7 bases from V and 1 from J; bases not matched to a gene: 9. The CDR3 totals 15 residues. CDR3 DNA: TGTGCCAGCACCCAGGGGGGGGCTAAGAACACTGAAGCTTTCTTT. Translating it yields CASTQGGAKNTEAFF.

The chain has TRBV10-3 and TRBJ1-1; D remains ambiguous. The CDR3 runs to 13 residues. Germline CDR1 and CDR2: ENHRY and SYGVKD. V was pared by 0 bases and J by 1 base, with 3 bases between. The CDR3 here is CAISESGNTEAFF. The CDR3 nucleotides read TGTGCCATCAGTGAGTCGGGGAACACTGAAGCTTTCTTT.

This chain uses TRBV5-1 with TRBJ2-3, with D perhaps matching TRBD1 (5 bases). The CDR3 covers 14 residues. V gave up 3 bases and J gave up 3 bases, with 11 bases separating them. CDR1 and CDR2 from the germline V gene are SGHRS and YFSETQ. The CDR3 sequence: CASSSGARTDTQYF. Here the CDR3 DNA reads TGCGCCAGCAGCTCTGGGGCTCGGACAGATACGCAGTATTTT. Full variable domain (outside the CDR3, taken from reference TRBV5-1 and TRBJ2-3): KAGVTQTPRYLIKTRGQQVTLSCSPISGHRSVSWYQQTPGQGLQFLFEYFSETQRNKGNFPGRFSGRQFSNSRSEMNVSTLELGDSALYLCASSSGARTDTQYFGPGTRLTVL.

CDR3 DNA sequence: TGTGCCAGCAGTGAATCCGGGGGCAACACCGGGGAGCTGTTTTTT. The encoded protein is CASSESGGNTGELFF. This rearrangement joins TRBV25-1 to TRBJ2-2; D may be TRBD1 or TRBD2 (6 bases each). There are 15 residues in the CDR3. Germline-derived CDR1 and CDR2 are MGHDK and SYGVNS. Trimming removed 1 base from V and 2 bases from J, with 8 bases in between.

This chain links TRBV6-5 with TRBJ2-7; TRBD1 matches at 9 bases. V trimming: 5 bases; J trimming: 3 bases; junction bases outside the gene matches: 8. In germline, CDR1 is MNHEY, CDR2 SVGAGI. CDR3 length: 15 amino acids. The CDR3 protein is CASSPPGTGRYEQYF. The CDR3 DNA sequence: TGTGCCAGCAGTCCGCCCGGGACAGGGCGCTACGAGCAGTACTTC.

The chain is built from TRBV29-1 and TRBJ1-2; D is undetermined. CDR1 SQVTM and CDR2 ANQGSEA come from the germline V gene. The CDR3 length is 13 residues. The ends were cut back, 2 bases at V and 4 bases at J, with 11 bases in the middle. CDR3 in amino acids: CSVERSRGYGYTF. CDR3 sequence (DNA): TGCAGCGTTGAACGGAGCCGAGGCTATGGCTACACCTTC.

The chain couples TRBV6-5 to TRBJ2-7; the D gene is possibly TRBD2 (5 bases). CDR3 length equals 11 residues. Trimming shortened V by 8 bases and J by 6 bases, and 11 bases separated the two germline ends. Germline CDR1 and CDR2: MNHEY and SVGAGI. CDR3: CASANRGEQYF. In DNA, the CDR3 is TGTGCCAGCGCGAACCGGGGCGAGCAGTACTTC.

The chain combines TRBV7-9 with TRBJ1-1, with D unclear. V was shortened by 6 bases and J by 6 bases, with 14 bases between the two germline ends. This CDR3 spans 13 amino acids. Germline V gene sequence: CDR1 SEHNR, CDR2 FQNEAQ (reference sequence). CDR3 in amino acids: CASSLDSNAEAFF. The CDR3 coding sequence is TGTGCCAGCAGTCTCGACTCCAACGCTGAAGCTTTCTTT.

The chain links TRBV6-6 to TRBJ1-5; the D gene is possibly TRBD1 (6 bases). CDR1 is MNHNY and CDR2 is SVGAGI in the germline V gene (reference sequence). Trimming left V 8 bases short and J 6 bases short, with 14 bases between. CDR3 length: 13 residues. The CDR3 nucleotides are TGTGCCAGCGATCAGGGGCGGTTTCAGCCCCAGCATTTT. Amino acid sequence: CASDQGRFQPQHF.

The CDR3 region is CASGTGTSGAPGTDTQYF. The CDR3 coding sequence is TGTGCTAGTGGTACCGGGACTAGCGGGGCCCCGGGCACAGATACGCAGTATTTT. The genes are TRBV12-5 and TRBJ2-3; 13 positions match TRBD2. CDR3 length: 18 amino acids. The V and J ends lost 5 bases and 1 base, in that order; junction bases with no gene match: 9. Germline-derived CDR1 and CDR2 are LGHNT and FRNRAP.

The V gene is TRBV5-5, the J gene TRBJ1-5; unclear D gene. The ends were cut back, 0 bases at V and 0 bases at J, with 10 bases in the middle. Germline V gene data show CDR1 as SGHKS and CDR2 as YYEKEE (reference sequence). The CDR3 covers 16 residues. The CDR3 loop is CASSLDSSYSNQPQHF. CDR3 sequence (DNA): TGTGCCAGCAGCTTGGACAGCAGCTATAGCAATCAGCCCCAGCATTTT.

The chain uses TRBV6-5 and TRBJ2-5; D is perhaps TRBD2 (5 bases). The CDR3 extends over 14 amino acids. Trimming removed 0 bases from V and 6 bases from J, with 11 bases in between. Germline V gene lookup returns CDR1 MNHEY and CDR2 SVGAGI. The CDR3, as DNA: TGTGCCAGCAGTTACTCGACCGGGATGCAGACCCAGTACTTC. Translated, it gives CASSYSTGMQTQYF.

The J gene is TRBJ2-7, the V gene TRBV11-3; D gene ambiguous. The CDR3 covers 12 residues. CDR1 and CDR2 (germline): SGHNT, YENEEA. V was clipped by 3 bases and J by 4 bases, with 7 bases between them. The CDR3 DNA is TGTGCCAGCAGCTTCCTGGGGTACGAGCAGTACTTC. This encodes CASSFLGYEQYF. Based on the CDR3 plus reference TRBV11-3 and TRBJ2-7, the full variable domain is EAGVVQSPRYKIIEKKQPVAFWCNPISGHNTLYWYLQNLGQGPELLIRYENEEAVDDSQLPKDRFSAERLKGVDSTLKIQPAELGDSAVYLCASSFLGYEQYFGPGTRLTVT.

J is TRBJ2-1 and V is TRBV7-9; D not certain. Germline V lookup: CDR1 SEHNR, CDR2 FQNEAQ (reference sequence). The CDR3 spans 12 residues. Between the trimmed V and J ends, which lost 6 bases and 5 bases, there was a span of 8 bases. DNA for the CDR3: TGTGCCAGCAGTGGGCGGAACAATGAGCAGTTCTTC. This translates into CASSGRNNEQFF.

Sample share makes this clone medium-sized. The rearrangement joins TRBV7-9 to TRBJ1-1, with D perhaps TRBD1 (5 bases). The CDR3 totals 14 residues. V was pared by 5 bases and J by 1 base, with 11 bases between. Per the germline V gene, CDR1 is SEHNR and CDR2 is FQNEAQ (reference sequence). The CDR3 DNA reads as TGTGCCAGCAGCCAAGTCGACAGGAACACTGAAGCTTTCTTT. It yields the protein CASSQVDRNTEAFF.

In regard to this clone: Germline and junction disagree at one end, which may indicate a read error. The genes are TRBV7-7 and TRBJ1-5; no reliable D call. The germline CDR1 and CDR2 sequences are SSHAT and FNYEAQ (reference sequence). This CDR3 region has 13 residues. CDR3: CASSLGPNQPQHF. The CDR3 DNA follows: TGTGCTAGCAGCTTAGGACCTAATCAGCCCCAGCATTTT. The full variable domain, rest sourced from reference TRBV7-7 and TRBJ1-5, is GAGVSQSPRYKVTKRGQDVTLRCDPISSHATLYWYQQALGQGPEFLTYFNYEAQPDKSGLPSDRFSAERPEGSISTLTIQRTEQRDSAMYRCASSLGPNQPQHFGDGTRLSIL.

The chain combines TRBV5-8 with TRBJ2-5; D is unclear. The CDR3 spans 16 residues. Trimming cost V 1 base and J 5 bases, with 18 bases left between them. CDR1 and CDR2 from the germline V gene are SGHTS and YDEGEE. CDR3 in amino acids: CASSLNVGSETETQYF. In DNA, the CDR3 is TGTGCCAGCAGCTTGAATGTGGGTTCAGAAACGGAGACCCAGTACTTC.

To note about this clone: This same CDR3 is encoded by further DNA sequences in the sample. The rearrangement joins TRBV18 to TRBJ2-3; D is perhaps TRBD1 or TRBD2 (6 bases each). The ends were cut back, 2 bases at V and 0 bases at J, with 12 bases in the middle. CDR3 length equals 16 residues. CDR1 KGHSH and CDR2 LQKENI come from the germline V gene. The DNA of the CDR3 is TGTGCCAGCTCACCATGGGGGGCTTCTAGCACAGATACGCAGTATTTT. Translated: CASSPWGASSTDTQYF.

Of note for this clone: At one end the junction does not follow the germline gene, possibly because of a read error. V is TRBV7-7 and J is TRBJ2-2; 9 bases line up with TRBD1. The CDR3 runs to 16 residues. CDR1 and CDR2 from the germline V gene are SSHAT and FNYEAQ (reference sequence). The CDR3 is CASSATGGAGTGELFF. DNA for the CDR3: TGTGCTAGCAGCGCCACAGGGGGCGCAGGGACCGGGGAGCTGTTTTTT.

This clone has a handful of counts. The chain is built from TRBV14 and TRBJ2-7; maybe TRBD2 (7 bases). Germline lookup yields CDR1 SGHDN and CDR2 FVKESK. Between the trimmed V and J ends, which lost 2 bases and 8 bases, there was a span of 16 bases. The CDR3 spans 14 residues. The CDR3 is CASSQSGGRSKQYF. The CDR3 DNA reads as TGTGCCAGCAGCCAATCGGGGGGCCGTTCAAAGCAGTACTTC.

This chain uses TRBV28 with TRBJ2-1, with 9 positions matching TRBD2. Germline-derived CDR1 and CDR2 are MDHEN and SYDVKM. The trim removed 6 bases at V and 7 bases at J, leaving 7 bases unmatched. CDR3 length: 14 residues. CDR3 protein: CASRYSGSRNEQFF. CDR3 sequence (DNA): TGTGCCAGCAGATATAGCGGGAGTCGGAATGAGCAGTTCTTC. The variable domain in full, completed from reference TRBV28 and TRBJ2-1, reads DVKVTQSSRYLVKRTGEKVFLECVQDMDHENMFWYRQDPGLGLRLIYFSYDVKMKEKGDIPEGYSVSREKKERFSLILESASTNQTSMYLCASRYSGSRNEQFFGPGTRLTVL.

This sequence joins TRBV30 and TRBJ2-7, with D maybe TRBD1 (7 bases). Germline CDR1 GTSNPN, CDR2 SVGIG (reference sequence). V was shortened by 0 bases and J by 5 bases, with 14 bases between the two germline ends. CDR3 size: 14 residues. The chain's CDR3 is CAWSVQGGGNEQYF. CDR3 nucleotides: TGTGCCTGGAGTGTTCAGGGGGGCGGGAACGAGCAGTACTTC.

V and J are TRBV5-1 and TRBJ2-3; TRBD2 agrees at 8 bases. This CDR3 is built from 17 residues. The V and J ends lost 0 bases and 0 bases, in that order; junction bases with no gene match: 6. CDR1 and CDR2 from the germline V gene are SGHRS and YFSETQ. CDR3 nucleotides: TGCGCCAGCAGCTTGGGGTCGGTAGCGGGGAGCACAGATACGCAGTATTTT. This codes for CASSLGSVAGSTDTQYF.

This chain links TRBV19 with TRBJ1-4; D ambiguous. V lost 3 bases and J lost 2, with 16 bases in between. Looked up from germline, CDR1 is LNHDA and CDR2 is SQIVND (reference sequence). The CDR3 has 17 residues. Here the CDR3 DNA reads TGTGCCAGTAGTATGTGGGTTACTTCGGATACTAATGAAAAACTGTTTTTT. It encodes CASSMWVTSDTNEKLFF.

This clone has a single count. The chain links TRBV7-2 to TRBJ1-3; no reliable D call. Germline V lookup: CDR1 SGHTA, CDR2 FQGNSA. V gave up 5 bases and J gave up 0 bases, with 11 bases separating them. This CDR3 spans 15 amino acids. The CDR3 here is CASSPQSGSGNTIYF. CDR3 sequence (DNA): TGTGCCAGCAGCCCCCAGTCTGGCTCTGGAAACACCATATATTTT.

The chain combines TRBV18 with TRBJ1-4; TRBD1 aligns across 9 bases. This CDR3 has 16 residues. In germline, CDR1 is KGHSH, CDR2 LQKENI. The V segment lost 3 bases and the J segment 5 bases; nucleotides outside the gene matches: 7. The CDR3 DNA reads TGTGCCAGCTCACCTCGCGAGGACAGGGGCAATGAAAAACTGTTTTTT. Translating gives CASSPREDRGNEKLFF.

J is TRBJ1-6 and V is TRBV7-9, with D possibly being TRBD1 (5 bases). Trimming took 5 bases from V and 5 from J, leaving 13 bases between them. In germline, CDR1 is SEHNR, CDR2 FQNEAQ (reference sequence). CDR3 size: 15 residues. The CDR3 nucleotides read TGTGCCAGCAGCCCTCCGGGACTCAATAATTCACCCCTCCACTTT. As protein: CASSPPGLNNSPLHF.

The chain recombines TRBV6-1 with TRBJ1-4; the D gene is possibly TRBD1 (5 bases). Looked up from germline, CDR1 is MNHNS and CDR2 is SASEGT. The CDR3 totals 13 residues. Trimming cost V 5 bases and J 8 bases, with 12 bases left between them. DNA for the CDR3: TGTGCCAGCAGTTCCCAGGGAGAAGAAAAACTGTTTTTT. As protein: CASSSQGEEKLFF.